This entry is about one TCR beta chain. The antigen is undetermined. As every portion of the isolated RNA was reverse transcribed, the sequencing read expressed TCRB transcripts. Only in-frame clones appear in the TCRdb table, and some are missing; sequencing was by immunoSEQ multiplex PCR. The data show around 690,000 clones, around 12% seen once. CD45RO/CCR7/CD25/CD127/CD95/CD27 separated CD4+ naive, central memory, regulatory and stem cell-like memory cells by sorting. The sample comes from a study of beta chain features in type 1 diabetes. Study-wide context: Analysis included 100 million to 140 million sorted cells drawn from all samples. General study results and limits: Patients' naive, central memory and Treg TCRB repertoires seemed closer to one another than those of healthy donors. For patients and controls alike, PCR might favor shorter templates to the same degree. People with Type 1 diabetes carried modestly yet significantly shorter TCRB CDR3s in all four CD4+ subsets.

The germline V gene encodes CDR1 SGHTA and CDR2 FQGNSA. The CDR3 is 15 amino acids. Deletions cut 8 bases from V and 1 base from J, with 17 bases between. Sequenced sample: naive CD4+ T cells from blood. This receptor was identified in a man aged 25-40 years with type 1 diabetes. The chain couples TRBV7-2 to TRBJ1-2; the D is unclear. CDR3 DNA: TGTGCCAGCTCCGGTAGGGAGCTAGATAACTATGGCTACACCTTC. Its protein is CASSGRELDNYGYTF.